This entry describes one T cell receptor (beta chain). This CDR3 is built from 16 residues. Trimming stripped 5 bases from V and 5 bases from J, with 22 bases between. Germline CDR1 and CDR2: MNHEY and SMNVEV (reference sequence). Molecular barcoding with unique molecular identifiers was used for the TCRbeta library. TCRdb independently ran MiXCR on the PCR reads; one entry per CDR3 protein. The profile covers approximately 270,000 distinct CDR3 sequences, with nearly 10% appearing a single time and about a tenth taken by the ten largest. This specimen comes from a study of T-cell reconstitution after alpha-beta-depleted transplantation in children.

This receptor was identified in a human donor who donated a stem cell graft to a child with SCID. The rearrangement joins TRBV27 to TRBJ2-7; D possibly corresponds to TRBD2 (6 bases). The sample in question was PBMCs from the stem cell graft donor, obtained from the stem cell graft. In DNA, the CDR3 is TGTGCCAGCAGTCCCTGGGTAGGGCCTGGAGGGGACGAGCAGTACTTC. Its protein product is CASSPWVGPGGDEQYF.